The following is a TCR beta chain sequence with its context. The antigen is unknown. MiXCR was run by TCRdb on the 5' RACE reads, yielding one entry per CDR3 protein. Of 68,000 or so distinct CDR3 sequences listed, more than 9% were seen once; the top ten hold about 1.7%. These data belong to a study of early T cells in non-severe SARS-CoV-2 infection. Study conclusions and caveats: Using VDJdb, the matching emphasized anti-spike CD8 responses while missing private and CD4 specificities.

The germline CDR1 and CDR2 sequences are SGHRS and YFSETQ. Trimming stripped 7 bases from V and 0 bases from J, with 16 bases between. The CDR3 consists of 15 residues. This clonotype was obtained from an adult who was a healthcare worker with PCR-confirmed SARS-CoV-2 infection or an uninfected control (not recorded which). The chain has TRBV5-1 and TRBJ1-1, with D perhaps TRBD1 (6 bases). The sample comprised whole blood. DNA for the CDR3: TGCGCCAGCGCCAGGGGATTTCCTTTGAACACTGAAGCTTTCTTT. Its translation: CASARGFPLNTEAFF.